This record concerns one TCR beta chain sequence. Its antigen is undetermined. This record belongs to a study of CD8+ T cells in alopecia areata. Background on the study: Patients received oral tofacitinib, 5 to 10 mg twice daily, for moderate-to-severe alopecia areata.

Unmatched junction bases numbered 4, after V lost 0 bases and J lost 4 bases. Germline V gene data show CDR1 as SQVTM and CDR2 as ANQGSEA. CDR3 length equals 15 residues. Noted treatment: oral pan-JAK inhibitor, 5-10 mg twice daily. Isolated RNA was reverse transcribed into cDNA used as the sequencing template. Only in-frame clones appear in the TCRdb table, and some are missing; sequencing was by immunoSEQ multiplex PCR. The repertoire includes roughly 170,000 clones, around 60% of them detected once, and around 12% sits in the top ten. Study observations and caveats: Because of a solitary nonresponder, the connection of baseline CD8+ expansion to response stays uncertain.

The rearrangement links TRBV29-1 to TRBJ2-2; 8 bases agree with TRBD1. The sequence came from a human donor with alopecia areata. Source: CD8+ T cells sorted from blood, taken at week 24, from a patient treated with tofacitinib. As DNA, the CDR3 is TGCAGCGTTGAAGAGGACAGGGTTAGCACCGGGGAGCTGTTTTTT. Its translation: CSVEEDRVSTGELFF.